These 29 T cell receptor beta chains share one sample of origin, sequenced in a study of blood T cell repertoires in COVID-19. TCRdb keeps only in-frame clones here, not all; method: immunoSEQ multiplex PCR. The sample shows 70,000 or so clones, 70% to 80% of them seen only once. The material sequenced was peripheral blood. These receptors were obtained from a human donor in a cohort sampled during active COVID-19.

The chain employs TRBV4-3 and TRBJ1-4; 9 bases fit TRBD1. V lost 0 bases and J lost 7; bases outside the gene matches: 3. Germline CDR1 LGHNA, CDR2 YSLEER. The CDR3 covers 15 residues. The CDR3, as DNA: TGCGCCAGCAGCCAAGAACAGGGGGCGATTGAAAAACTGTTTTTT. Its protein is CASSQEQGAIEKLFF.

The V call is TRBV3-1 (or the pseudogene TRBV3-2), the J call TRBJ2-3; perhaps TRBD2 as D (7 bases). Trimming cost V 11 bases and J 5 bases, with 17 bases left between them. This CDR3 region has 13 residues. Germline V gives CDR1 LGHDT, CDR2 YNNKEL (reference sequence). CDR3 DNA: TGTGCCGCCGTGGGGGGGCCTGGAGATACGCAGTATTTT. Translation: CAAVGGPGDTQYF.

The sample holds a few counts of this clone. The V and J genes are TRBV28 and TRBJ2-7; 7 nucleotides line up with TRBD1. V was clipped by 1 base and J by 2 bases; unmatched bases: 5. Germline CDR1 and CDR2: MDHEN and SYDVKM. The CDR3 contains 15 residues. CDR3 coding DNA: TGTGCCAGCAGTTTATTCGAGGGGGCCACCTACGAGCAGTACTTC. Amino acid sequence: CASSLFEGATYEQYF.

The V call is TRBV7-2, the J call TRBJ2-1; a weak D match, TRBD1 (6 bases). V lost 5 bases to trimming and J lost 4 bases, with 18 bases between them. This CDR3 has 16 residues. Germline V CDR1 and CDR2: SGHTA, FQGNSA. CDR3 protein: CASSAQGALSYNEQFF. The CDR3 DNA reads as TGTGCCAGCAGCGCACAGGGTGCCCTTTCTTACAATGAGCAGTTCTTC.

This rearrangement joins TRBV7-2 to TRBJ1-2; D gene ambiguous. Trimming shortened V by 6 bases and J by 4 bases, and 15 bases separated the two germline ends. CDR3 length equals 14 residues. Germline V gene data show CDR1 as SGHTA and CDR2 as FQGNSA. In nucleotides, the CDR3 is TGTGCCAGCAGGAGAACGGAGGCCGTCTATGGCTACACCTTC. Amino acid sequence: CASRRTEAVYGYTF.

This CDR3 is CASSELGGGSNSPLHF. The CDR3 coding sequence is TGTGCCAGCAGTGAACTTGGGGGCGGTTCGAATTCACCCCTCCACTTT. The rearrangement joins TRBV6-1 to TRBJ1-6; possibly TRBD1 for D (6 bases). The germline V gene has CDR1 MNHNS and CDR2 SASEGT. V shed 2 bases and J shed 7 bases, with 15 bases lying between them. The CDR3 consists of 16 residues.

The CDR3 DNA is TGTGCCAGCAGCAAAGACAGGGATGTCCACGAGCAGTACTTC. Translated, it gives CASSKDRDVHEQYF. The chain is built from TRBV11-2 and TRBJ2-7; TRBD1 agrees at 7 bases. The V segment lost 5 bases and the J segment 5 bases; nucleotides outside the gene matches: 9. From germline, CDR1 is SGHAT and CDR2 FQNNGV. The CDR3 is 14 residues long.

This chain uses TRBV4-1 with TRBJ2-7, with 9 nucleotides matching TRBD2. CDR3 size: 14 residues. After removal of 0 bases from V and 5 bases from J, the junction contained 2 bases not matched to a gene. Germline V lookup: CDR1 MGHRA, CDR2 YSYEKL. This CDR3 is CASSQDRGRDEQYF. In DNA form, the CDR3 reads TGCGCCAGCAGCCAAGACCGCGGGAGGGACGAGCAGTACTTC.

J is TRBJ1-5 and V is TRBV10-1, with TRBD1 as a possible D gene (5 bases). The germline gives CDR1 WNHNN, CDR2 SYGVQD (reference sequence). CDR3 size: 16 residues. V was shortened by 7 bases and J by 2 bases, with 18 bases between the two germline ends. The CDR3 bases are TGCGCCAGCACCCCGAGGGGTAGGAGGGGCAATCAGCCCCAGCATTTT. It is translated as CASTPRGRRGNQPQHF.

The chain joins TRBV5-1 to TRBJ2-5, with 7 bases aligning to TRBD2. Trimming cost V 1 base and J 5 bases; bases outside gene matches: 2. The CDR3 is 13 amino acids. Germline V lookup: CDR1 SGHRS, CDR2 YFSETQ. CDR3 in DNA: TGCGCCAGCAGCTTGAGGGGAGGGGAGACCCAGTACTTC. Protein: CASSLRGGETQYF.

The CDR3 DNA reads TGTGCCAGCAGAGTCGGGGGAACAGGGGCCTATGGCTACACCTTC. Translation gives CASRVGGTGAYGYTF. J is TRBJ1-2 and V is TRBV28; 7 bases fit TRBD1. This CDR3 is 15 amino acids long. The germline CDR1 and CDR2 sequences are MDHEN and SYDVKM. J gave up 4 bases and V 6 bases, and 11 bases lay outside the gene matches.

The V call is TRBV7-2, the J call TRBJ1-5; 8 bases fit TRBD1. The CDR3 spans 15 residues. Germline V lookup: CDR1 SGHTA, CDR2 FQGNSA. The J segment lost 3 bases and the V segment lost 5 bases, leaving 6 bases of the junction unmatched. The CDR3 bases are TGTGCCAGCAGCCGGACAGGGTCTGCCAATCAGCCCCAGCATTTT. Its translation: CASSRTGSANQPQHF.

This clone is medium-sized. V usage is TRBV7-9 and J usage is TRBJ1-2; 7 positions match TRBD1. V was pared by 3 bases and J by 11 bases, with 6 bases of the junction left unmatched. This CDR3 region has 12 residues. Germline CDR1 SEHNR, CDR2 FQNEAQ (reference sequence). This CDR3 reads CASSFDRVVYTF. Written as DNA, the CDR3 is TGTGCCAGCAGCTTCGACAGGGTGGTATACACCTTC.

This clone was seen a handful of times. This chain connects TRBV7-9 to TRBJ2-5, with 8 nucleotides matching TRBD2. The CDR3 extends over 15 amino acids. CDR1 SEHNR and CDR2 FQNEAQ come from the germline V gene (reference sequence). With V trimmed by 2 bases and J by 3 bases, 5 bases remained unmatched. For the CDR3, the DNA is TGTGCCAGCAGCTTAAACTCGGGGGGGAAAGAGACCCAGTACTTC. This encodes CASSLNSGGKETQYF.

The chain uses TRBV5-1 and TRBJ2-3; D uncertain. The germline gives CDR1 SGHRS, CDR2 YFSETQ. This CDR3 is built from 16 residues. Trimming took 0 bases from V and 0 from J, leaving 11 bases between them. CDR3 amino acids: CASSLGATTSTDTQYF. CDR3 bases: TGCGCCAGCAGCTTGGGGGCTACAACTAGCACAGATACGCAGTATTTT.

CDR3 DNA sequence: TGTGCCAGCAGATCCCCGGCGGGGCTCACAGATACGCAGTATTTT. It codes for CASRSPAGLTDTQYF. The V call is TRBV7-2, the J call TRBJ2-3; TRBD2 might be the D (6 bases). The germline V gene encodes CDR1 SGHTA and CDR2 FQGNSA. The V gene lost 6 bases and the J gene lost 2 bases, with 15 bases spanning the gap. This CDR3 is built from 15 residues.

DNA of the CDR3: TGTGCCAGCAGTGAAACCAGCGGGGGTACTATTTCCTACAATGAGCAGTTCTTC. Its translation: CASSETSGGTISYNEQFF. The chain is built from TRBV2 and TRBJ2-1; 8 bases line up with TRBD2. The CDR3 consists of 18 residues. Germline CDR1 and CDR2: SNHLY and FYNNEI. The J segment lost 1 base and the V segment lost 2 bases, leaving 10 bases of the junction unmatched. The variable domain in full, with the rest retrieved from reference TRBV2 and TRBJ2-1, is EPEVTQTPSHQVTQMGQEVILRCVPISNHLYFYWYRQILGQKVEFLVSFYNNEISEKSEIFDDQFSVERPDGSNFTLKIRSTKLEDSAMYFCASSETSGGTISYNEQFFGPGTRLTVL.

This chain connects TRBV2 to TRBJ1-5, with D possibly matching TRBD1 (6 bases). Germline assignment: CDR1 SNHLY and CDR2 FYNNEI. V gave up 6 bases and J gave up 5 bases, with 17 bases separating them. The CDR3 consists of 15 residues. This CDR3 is CASRQNRVGDQPQHF. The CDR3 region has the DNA TGTGCCAGCAGGCAAAACAGGGTGGGGGATCAGCCCCAGCATTTT.

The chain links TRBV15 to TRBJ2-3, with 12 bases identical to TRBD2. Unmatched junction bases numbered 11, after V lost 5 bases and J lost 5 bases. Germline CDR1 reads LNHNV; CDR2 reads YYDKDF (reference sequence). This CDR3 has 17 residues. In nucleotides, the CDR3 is TGTGCCACCAGCGACCCTAGCGGGAGGGCCGTCGGAGATACGCAGTATTTT. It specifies CATSDPSGRAVGDTQYF.

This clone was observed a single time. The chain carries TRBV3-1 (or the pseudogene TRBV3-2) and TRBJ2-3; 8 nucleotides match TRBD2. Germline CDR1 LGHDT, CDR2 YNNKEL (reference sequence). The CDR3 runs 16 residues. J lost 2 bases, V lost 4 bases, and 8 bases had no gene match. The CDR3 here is CASSPSGHATTDTQYF. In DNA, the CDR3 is TGTGCCAGCAGCCCTAGCGGGCACGCGACCACAGATACGCAGTATTTT.

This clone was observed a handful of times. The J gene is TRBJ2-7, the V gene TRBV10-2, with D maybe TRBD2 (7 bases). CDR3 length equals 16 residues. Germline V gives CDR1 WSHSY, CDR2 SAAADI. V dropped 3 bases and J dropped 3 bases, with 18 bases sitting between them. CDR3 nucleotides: TGCGCCAGCAGTGACCCACCGGGCGGGGGCCACTACGAGCAGTACTTC. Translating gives CASSDPPGGGHYEQYF.

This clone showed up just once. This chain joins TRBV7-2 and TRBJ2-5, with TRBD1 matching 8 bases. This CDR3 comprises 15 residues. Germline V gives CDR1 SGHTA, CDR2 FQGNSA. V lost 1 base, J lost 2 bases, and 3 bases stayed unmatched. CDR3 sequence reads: CASSLGQGMQETQYF. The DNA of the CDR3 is TGTGCCAGCAGCTTAGGACAGGGGATGCAAGAGACCCAGTACTTC.

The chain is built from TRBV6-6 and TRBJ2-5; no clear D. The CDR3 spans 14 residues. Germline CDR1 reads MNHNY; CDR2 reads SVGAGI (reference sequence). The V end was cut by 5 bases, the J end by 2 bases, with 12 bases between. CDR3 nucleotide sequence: TGTGCCAGCAGTGGGTCCCACAGTCAAGAGACCCAGTACTTC. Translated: CASSGSHSQETQYF.

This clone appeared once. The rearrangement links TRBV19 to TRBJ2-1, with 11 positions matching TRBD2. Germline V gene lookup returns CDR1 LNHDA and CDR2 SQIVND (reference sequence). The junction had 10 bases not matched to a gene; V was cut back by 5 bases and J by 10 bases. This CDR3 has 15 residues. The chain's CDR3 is CASSYGTSGQGEQFF. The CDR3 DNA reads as TGTGCCAGTAGTTACGGGACTAGCGGTCAGGGGGAGCAGTTCTTC. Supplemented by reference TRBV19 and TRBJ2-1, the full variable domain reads DGGITQSPKYLFRKEGQNVTLSCEQNLNHDAMYWYRQDPGQGLRLIYYSQIVNDFQKGDIAEGYSVSREKKESFPLTVTSAQKNPTAFYLCASSYGTSGQGEQFFGPGTRLTVL.

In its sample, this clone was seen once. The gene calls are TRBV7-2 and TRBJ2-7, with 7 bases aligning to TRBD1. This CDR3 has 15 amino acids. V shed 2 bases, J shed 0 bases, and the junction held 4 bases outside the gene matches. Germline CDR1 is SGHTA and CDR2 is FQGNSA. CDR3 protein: CASSLMGQISYEQYF. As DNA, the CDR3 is TGTGCCAGCAGCTTAATGGGACAGATCTCCTACGAGCAGTACTTC.

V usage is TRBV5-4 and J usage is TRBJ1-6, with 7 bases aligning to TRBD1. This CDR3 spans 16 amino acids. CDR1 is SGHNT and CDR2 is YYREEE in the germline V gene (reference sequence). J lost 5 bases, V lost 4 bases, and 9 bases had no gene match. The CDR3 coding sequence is TGTGCCAGCAGCGAAGGGACGACAGGGAATAATTCACCCCTCCACTTT. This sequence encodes CASSEGTTGNNSPLHF.

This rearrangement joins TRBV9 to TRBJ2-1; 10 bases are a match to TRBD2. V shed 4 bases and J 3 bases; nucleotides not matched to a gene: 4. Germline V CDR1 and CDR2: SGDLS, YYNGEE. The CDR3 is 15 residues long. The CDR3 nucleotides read TGTGCCAGCAGCCCCGGACTAGCGGACTACAATGAGCAGTTCTTC. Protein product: CASSPGLADYNEQFF.

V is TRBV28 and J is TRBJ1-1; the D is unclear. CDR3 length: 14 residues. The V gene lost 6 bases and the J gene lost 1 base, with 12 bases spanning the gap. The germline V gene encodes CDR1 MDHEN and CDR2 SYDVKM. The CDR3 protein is CASSGKRWNTEAFF. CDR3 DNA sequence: TGTGCCAGCAGCGGGAAGAGGTGGAACACTGAAGCTTTCTTT.

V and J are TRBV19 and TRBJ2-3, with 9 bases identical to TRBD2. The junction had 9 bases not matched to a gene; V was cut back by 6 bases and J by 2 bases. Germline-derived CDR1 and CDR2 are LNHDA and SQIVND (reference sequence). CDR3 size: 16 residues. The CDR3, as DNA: TGTGCCAGTAGCCTTCTTTCTAGCGGGAACACAGATACGCAGTATTTT. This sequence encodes CASSLLSSGNTDTQYF.